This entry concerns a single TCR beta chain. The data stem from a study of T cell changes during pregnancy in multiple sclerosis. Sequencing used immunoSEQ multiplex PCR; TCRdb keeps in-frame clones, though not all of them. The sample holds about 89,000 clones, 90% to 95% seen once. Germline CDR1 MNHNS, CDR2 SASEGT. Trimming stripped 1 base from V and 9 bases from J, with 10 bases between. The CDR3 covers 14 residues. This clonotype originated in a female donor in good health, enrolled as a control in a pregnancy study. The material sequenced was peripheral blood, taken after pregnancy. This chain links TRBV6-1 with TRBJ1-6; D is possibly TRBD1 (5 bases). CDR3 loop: CASSEGGGSSPLHF. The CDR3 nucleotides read TGTGCCAGCAGTGAAGGGGGGGGGAGTTCACCCCTCCACTTT.